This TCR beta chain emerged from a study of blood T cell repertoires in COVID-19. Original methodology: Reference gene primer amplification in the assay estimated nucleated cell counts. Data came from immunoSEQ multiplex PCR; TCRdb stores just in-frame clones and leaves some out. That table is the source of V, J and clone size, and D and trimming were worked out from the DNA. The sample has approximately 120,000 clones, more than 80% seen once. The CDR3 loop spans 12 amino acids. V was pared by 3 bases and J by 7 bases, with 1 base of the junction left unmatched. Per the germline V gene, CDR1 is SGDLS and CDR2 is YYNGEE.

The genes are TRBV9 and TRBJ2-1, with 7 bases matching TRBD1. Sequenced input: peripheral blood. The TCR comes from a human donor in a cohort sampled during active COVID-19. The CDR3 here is CASSGQGNEQFF. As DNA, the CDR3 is TGTGCCAGCAGCGGACAGGGTAATGAGCAGTTCTTC.